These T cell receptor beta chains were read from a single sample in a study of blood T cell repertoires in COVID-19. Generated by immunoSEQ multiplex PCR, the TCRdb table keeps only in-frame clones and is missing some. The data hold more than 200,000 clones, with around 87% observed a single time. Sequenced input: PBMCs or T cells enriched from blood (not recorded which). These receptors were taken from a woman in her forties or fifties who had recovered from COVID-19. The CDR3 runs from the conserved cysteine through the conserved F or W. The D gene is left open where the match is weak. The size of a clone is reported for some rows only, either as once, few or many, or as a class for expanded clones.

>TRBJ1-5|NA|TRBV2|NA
CASRRVGQSNQPQHF
TGTGCCAGCAGGAGGGTTGGACAGAGCAATCAGCCCCAGCATTTT
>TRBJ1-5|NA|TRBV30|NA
CAWSVGSGVLAQHF
TGTGCCTGGAGTGTCGGGAGTGGGGTTTTAGCCCAGCATTTT
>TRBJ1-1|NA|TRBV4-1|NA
CASSQDRKIADAFF
TGCGCCAGCAGCCAAGATCGTAAGATAGCCGATGCTTTCTTT
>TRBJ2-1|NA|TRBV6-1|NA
CASSEWPPGSSYNEQFF
TGTGCCAGCAGTGAATGGCCCCCAGGAAGCTCCTACAATGAGCAGTTCTTC
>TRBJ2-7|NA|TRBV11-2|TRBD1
CASSSWTGGISYEQYF
TGTGCCAGCAGCTCTTGGACAGGGGGCATATCCTACGAGCAGTACTTC
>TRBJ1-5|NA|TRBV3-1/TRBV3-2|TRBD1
CASSQGTGGYQPQHF
TGTGCCAGCAGCCAAGGGACAGGGGGCTATCAGCCCCAGCATTTT
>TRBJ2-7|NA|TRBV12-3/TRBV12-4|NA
CASSLRSGWEQYF
TGTGCCAGCAGTCTACGGTCGGGGTGGGAGCAGTACTTC
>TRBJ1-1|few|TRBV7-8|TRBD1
CASSRDRGDTEAFF
TGTGCCAGCAGCCGAGACAGGGGGGACACTGAAGCTTTCTTT
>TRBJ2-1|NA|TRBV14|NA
CASSPWESYNEQFF
TGTGCCAGCAGCCCCTGGGAGAGTTACAATGAGCAGTTCTTC
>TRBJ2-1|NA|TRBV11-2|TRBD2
CASSAGTSGSYNEQFF
TGTGCCAGCAGCGCTGGGACTAGCGGGAGTTACAATGAGCAGTTCTTC
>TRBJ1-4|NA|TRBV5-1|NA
CASSLMDSGEKLFF
TGCGCCAGCAGCTTGATGGACAGCGGTGAAAAACTGTTTTTT
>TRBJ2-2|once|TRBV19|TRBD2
CASTQGLAGVRGGELFF
TGTGCCAGTACCCAGGGACTAGCGGGTGTGAGAGGCGGGGAGCTGTTTTTT
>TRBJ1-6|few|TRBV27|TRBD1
CASSFGTGVNSPLHF
TGTGCCAGCAGTTTCGGGACAGGGGTTAATTCACCCCTCCACTTT
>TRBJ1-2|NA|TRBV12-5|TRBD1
CASGPTGGIRGYTF
TGTGCTAGTGGTCCGACAGGGGGCATTAGGGGCTACACCTTC
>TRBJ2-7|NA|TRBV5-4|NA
CASSLAAPGARGDEQYF
TGTGCCAGCAGCTTGGCCGCTCCGGGAGCACGGGGTGACGAGCAGTACTTC
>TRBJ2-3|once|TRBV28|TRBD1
CASSWRQGTDTQYF
TGTGCCAGCAGCTGGCGACAGGGAACAGATACGCAGTATTTT
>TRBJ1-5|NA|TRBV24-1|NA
CATSDFNRESNQPQHF
TGTGCCACCAGTGATTTCAACAGGGAAAGCAATCAGCCCCAGCATTTT
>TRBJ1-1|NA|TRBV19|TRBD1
CASSNDDRGGGNTEAFF
TGTGCCAGTAGTAACGACGACAGGGGCGGTGGGAACACTGAAGCTTTCTTT
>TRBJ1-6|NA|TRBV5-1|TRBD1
CASSWSGTDNSPLHF
TGCGCCAGCAGCTGGTCGGGGACAGATAATTCACCCCTCCACTTT
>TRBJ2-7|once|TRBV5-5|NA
CASSLSTPSYEQYF
TGTGCCAGCAGCCTGAGCACTCCTTCCTACGAGCAGTACTTC
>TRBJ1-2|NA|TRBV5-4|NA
CASSARRQAGYTF
TGTGCCAGCAGCGCCCGTAGGCAGGCGGGCTACACCTTC
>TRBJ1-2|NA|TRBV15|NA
CATTQMAGRTNYGYTF
TGTGCCACAACTCAAATGGCGGGACGGACTAACTATGGCTACACCTTC
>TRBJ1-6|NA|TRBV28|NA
CASSPLGGLPLHF
TGTGCCAGCAGTCCATTAGGGGGTTTGCCCCTCCACTTT
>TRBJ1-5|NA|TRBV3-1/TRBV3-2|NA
CASSQGEVANQPQHF
TGTGCCAGCAGCCAAGGGGAGGTGGCCAATCAGCCCCAGCATTTT